The rows below give T cell receptor beta chains drawn from one sample of a study of CD8+ T cells in alopecia areata. Sequenced by immunoSEQ multiplex PCR; TCRdb stores in-frame clones only, minus some. The data hold fewer than 150,000 clones, with 82% observed a single time. Material: CD8+ T cells sorted from blood, obtained at week 4, from a patient treated with tofacitinib. The source is a human donor with alopecia areata. CDR3s include the opening cysteine and the closing phenylalanine or tryptophan. The D gene is left open where the match is weak. A clone size is listed for some rows: how often the clone was seen (once, few, many), or a class if it is expanded.

len | d_gene | j_gene | v_gene | abundance | CDR3aa | CDR3nt
14 | NA | TRBJ2-2 | TRBV9 | NA | CASSVDGNTGELFF | TGTGCCAGCAGCGTAGACGGAAACACCGGGGAGCTGTTTTTT
16 | TRBD2 | TRBJ2-3 | TRBV2 | NA | CASRPTSGESTDTQYF | TGTGCCAGCAGGCCCACTAGCGGGGAAAGCACAGATACGCAGTATTTT
13 | NA | TRBJ1-1 | TRBV30 | NA | CAWSVKGNTEAFF | TGTGCCTGGAGTGTAAAGGGGAACACTGAAGCTTTCTTT
15 | NA | TRBJ1-1 | TRBV6-5 | NA | CASSRRGLGGTEAFF | TGTGCCAGCAGTCGCCGTGGCCTGGGAGGGACTGAAGCTTTCTTT
13 | NA | TRBJ2-7 | TRBV7-9 | NA | CASSHHQIYEQYF | TGTGCCAGCAGCCACCACCAAATCTACGAGCAGTACTTC
15 | NA | TRBJ2-7 | TRBV29-1 | NA | CSVEDPERGSYEQYF | TGCAGCGTTGAAGATCCAGAAAGGGGGTCCTACGAGCAGTACTTC
13 | NA | TRBJ2-7 | TRBV29-1 | NA | CSVEEQDSYEQYF | TGCAGCGTTGAAGAGCAGGACTCCTACGAGCAGTACTTC
14 | TRBD2 | TRBJ2-1 | TRBV27 | NA | CASSLGGSYNEQFF | TGTGCCAGCAGTTTAGGCGGGAGTTACAATGAGCAGTTCTTC
13 | NA | TRBJ1-5 | TRBV5-1 | NA | CASSLGRGQPQHF | TGCGCCAGCAGCTTGGGCAGGGGACAGCCCCAGCATTTT
14 | NA | TRBJ2-1 | TRBV19 | once | CASSLTTGYNEQFF | TGTGCCAGTAGCTTAACGACAGGCTACAATGAGCAGTTCTTC
15 | TRBD2 | TRBJ2-1 | TRBV7-8 | NA | CASRSTSGDGNEQFF | TGTGCCAGCAGATCGACTAGCGGGGATGGCAATGAGCAGTTCTTC
15 | NA | TRBJ2-7 | TRBV15 | NA | CATSREDRAGDEQYF | TGTGCCACCAGCAGGGAGGACAGGGCGGGGGACGAGCAGTACTTC
17 | NA | TRBJ2-1 | TRBV7-6 | NA | CASSLEAVGTFYNEQFF | TGTGCCAGCAGCTTAGAGGCTGTGGGGACCTTCTACAATGAGCAGTTCTTC
13 | NA | TRBJ1-5 | TRBV7-9 | once | CATSEGSNQPQHF | TGTGCCACATCGGAGGGGAGCAATCAGCCCCAGCATTTT
16 | NA | TRBJ1-3 | TRBV4-3 | NA | CASSQDMRGAGNTIYF | TGCGCCAGCAGCCAAGATATGAGGGGCGCCGGAAACACCATATATTTT
15 | NA | TRBJ1-1 | TRBV29-1 | once | CSVGGSGTMNTEAFF | TGCAGCGTTGGGGGCTCAGGTACGATGAACACTGAAGCTTTCTTT
13 | NA | TRBJ2-7 | TRBV2 | NA | CASSDRPNYEQYF | TGTGCCAGCAGTGACAGGCCGAACTACGAGCAGTACTTC
18 | TRBD1 | TRBJ2-2 | TRBV7-9 | NA | CASSLALRRRGQTGELFF | TGTGCCAGCAGCTTAGCTCTACGTCGCAGGGGGCAAACCGGGGAGCTGTTTTTT
17 | NA | TRBJ2-3 | TRBV7-6 | once | CASSLARRVELTDTQYF | TGTGCCAGCAGCTTAGCTCGGCGTGTCGAACTCACAGATACGCAGTATTTT
14 | NA | TRBJ2-2 | TRBV29-1 | NA | CSGWTGTNTGELFF | TGCAGCGGGTGGACCGGGACGAACACCGGGGAGCTGTTTTTT
12 | NA | TRBJ1-5 | TRBV19 | once | CASSILRQPQHF | TGTGCCAGTAGTATCTTAAGGCAGCCCCAGCATTTT
10 | NA | TRBJ2-5 | TRBV6-6 | NA | CASRGETQYF | TGTGCCAGCAGGGGGGAGACCCAGTACTTC
13 | NA | TRBJ2-5 | TRBV29-1 | NA | CSVPLAGRETQYF | TGCAGCGTCCCCTTGGCGGGGCGAGAGACCCAGTACTTC
16 | NA | TRBJ1-2 | TRBV4-1 | NA | CASSQAAGGGTGGYTF | TGCGCCAGCAGCCAAGCGGCTGGTGGGGGCACGGGGGGCTACACCTTC
14 | NA | TRBJ1-1 | TRBV2 | once | CASREKGSNTEAFF | TGTGCCAGCAGAGAGAAAGGGAGCAACACTGAAGCTTTCTTT
13 | NA | TRBJ2-2 | TRBV29-1 | NA | CSVVGMNTGELFF | TGCAGCGTTGTAGGGATGAACACCGGGGAGCTGTTTTTT
15 | TRBD2 | TRBJ2-1 | TRBV9 | few | CASTAGGGTNNEQFF | TGTGCCAGCACCGCTGGCGGGGGGACAAACAATGAGCAGTTCTTC
16 | TRBD1 | TRBJ2-2 | TRBV4-1 | NA | CASSLEPGQGTGELFF | TGCGCCAGCAGCCTAGAGCCGGGACAGGGAACCGGGGAGCTGTTTTTT
13 | TRBD1 | TRBJ2-5 | TRBV7-9 | NA | CASSLSGQVPQYF | TGTGCCAGCAGCTTATCAGGACAGGTCCCCCAGTACTTC
18 | TRBD1 | TRBJ2-6 | TRBV7-8 | few | CASSLGDRRSSGANVLTF | TGTGCCAGCAGCTTGGGGGACAGACGAAGCTCTGGGGCCAACGTCCTGACTTTC
15 | NA | TRBJ2-2 | TRBV11-1 | NA | CASSPTSPYTGELFF | TGTGCCAGCAGCCCGACCAGCCCTTACACCGGGGAGCTGTTTTTT
19 | NA | TRBJ2-4 | TRBV7-9 | few | CASSPTAGAVDLAKNIQYF | TGTGCCAGCAGCCCAACCGCGGGGGCCGTCGATCTAGCCAAAAACATTCAGTACTTC
11 | TRBD1 | TRBJ1-2 | TRBV29-1 | NA | CSVAGGLGYTF | TGCAGCGTTGCAGGGGGCCTTGGCTACACCTTC
16 | NA | TRBJ2-1 | TRBV6-5 | NA | CASSFTGTSSYNEQFF | TGTGCCAGCAGTTTTACCGGGACAAGCTCCTACAATGAGCAGTTCTTC
15 | NA | TRBJ2-3 | TRBV6-5 | NA | CASIELGPTFDTQYF | TGTGCCAGCATAGAGCTAGGCCCCACGTTTGATACGCAGTATTTT
16 | TRBD2 | TRBJ2-3 | TRBV27 | NA | CASSPGTSGDTDTQYF | TGTGCCAGCAGTCCCGGGACTAGCGGGGACACAGATACGCAGTATTTT
17 | TRBD2 | TRBJ2-5 | TRBV27 | NA | CASSLRGAGAGRETQYF | TGTGCCAGCAGTTTAAGGGGAGCGGGGGCCGGCAGAGAGACCCAGTACTTC
15 | NA | TRBJ2-7 | TRBV4-3 | NA | CASSPEDSAAYEQYF | TGCGCCAGCAGCCCCGAGGACAGTGCGGCCTACGAGCAGTACTTC
15 | NA | TRBJ1-1 | TRBV11-3 | NA | CASSSSPAPNTEAFF | TGTGCCAGCAGCTCGTCCCCGGCCCCGAACACTGAAGCTTTCTTT
17 | NA | TRBJ1-1 | TRBV7-9 | NA | CASSLDRDMLMNTEAFF | TGTGCCAGCAGCTTAGACCGGGACATGCTCATGAACACTGAAGCTTTCTTT
15 | TRBD2 | TRBJ2-5 | TRBV4-1 | NA | CASSQDPGLQETQYF | TGCGCCAGCAGCCAAGATCCGGGACTACAAGAGACCCAGTACTTC
14 | NA | TRBJ2-7 | TRBV4-3 | NA | CASSQERESYEQYF | TGCGCCAGCAGCCAAGAAAGGGAATCCTACGAGCAGTACTTC
13 | NA | TRBJ2-1 | TRBV30 | NA | CAWSVQASNEQFF | TGTGCCTGGAGTGTACAGGCTAGCAATGAGCAGTTCTTC
14 | NA | TRBJ1-1 | TRBV13 | NA | CASSSGHMNTEAFF | TGTGCCAGCAGCTCCGGACACATGAACACTGAAGCTTTCTTT
15 | TRBD1 | TRBJ2-3 | TRBV2 | once | CASRGTGFITDTQYF | TGTGCCAGCAGAGGGACAGGGTTCATAACAGATACGCAGTATTTT
16 | TRBD2 | TRBJ2-3 | TRBV29-1 | NA | CSVERASGARADTQYF | TGCAGCGTTGAAAGGGCTAGCGGGGCTCGTGCAGATACGCAGTATTTT
18 | TRBD1 | TRBJ1-3 | TRBV7-2 | NA | CASSQVDAQGVFVDTIYF | TGTGCCAGCAGCCAAGTAGACGCTCAGGGGGTCTTTGTGGACACCATATATTTT
15 | NA | TRBJ2-5 | TRBV6-6 | NA | CASILSPGGIETQYF | TGTGCCAGCATCTTAAGCCCTGGGGGGATCGAGACCCAGTACTTC
17 | TRBD2 | TRBJ2-3 | TRBV7-6 | NA | CASSPGLAGGGTDTQYF | TGTGCCAGCAGCCCGGGACTAGCGGGGGGCGGCACAGATACGCAGTATTTT
14 | NA | TRBJ2-7 | TRBV7-6 | few | CASSLFSDHYEQYF | TGTGCCAGCAGCTTATTCTCTGATCACTACGAGCAGTACTTC
15 | TRBD2 | TRBJ2-7 | TRBV7-6 | NA | CASSLALAGDLEQYF | TGTGCCAGCAGCTTAGCGCTAGCGGGGGACCTCGAGCAGTACTTC
12 | NA | TRBJ2-1 | TRBV19 | once | CASSIPQNEQFF | TGTGCCAGTAGTATCCCCCAAAATGAGCAGTTCTTC
15 | TRBD2 | TRBJ2-7 | TRBV19 | NA | CASSIGPSGEYEQYF | TGTGCCAGTAGTATAGGTCCTAGCGGGGAGTACGAGCAGTACTTC